This T cell receptor (beta chain) was profiled in a study of regulatory T cells in long-lasting Graves disease. Study-wide context: Graves' patients who were just diagnosed had used antithyroid drugs for under 3 months. Study conclusions and caveats: Newly diagnosed Graves' patients had higher TCR diversity than persistent ones. Under persistent disease, TRBV28, TRBJ1-2 and TRBJ2-5 were used preferentially.

In its sample, this clonotype was seen a few times. No antigen is known for it. Assembly of TCR beta libraries relied on iRepertoire HTBI primers together with Arm-PCR of CDR3 regions. Using its own MiXCR run on the multiplex PCR reads, TCRdb lists one record per CDR3 protein. Of around 250,000 distinct CDR3 sequences listed, 20% to 25% are singletons. Time point noted: newly diagnosed GD, antithyroid drugs for less than 3 months. The TCR library was made from RNA extracted from PBMCs. EDTA tubes received about 9.2 milliliters of collected peripheral blood. Germline values: CDR1 MNHEY, CDR2 SMNVEV (reference sequence). The V and J ends lost 3 bases and 1 base respectively, with 13 bases between them. The CDR3 sequence is 17 residues long.

This receptor was obtained from a female donor with Graves disease. The sequencing used peripheral blood mononuclear cells (PBMCs), collected at new diagnosis, from a patient treated with antithyroid drugs. The chain combines TRBV27 with TRBJ1-6, with a weak D call TRBD1 (6 bases). The DNA of the CDR3 is TGTGCCAGCAGTTTTTGGGAGGGGGGTTCCTATAATTCACCCCTCCACTTT. It yields the protein CASSFWEGGSYNSPLHF.